These 2 T cell receptor beta chains were sequenced from one sample in a study of T cells in localized non-small cell lung cancer. Profiling relied on immunoSEQ multiplex PCR, and the TCRdb table lists in-frame clones only, not all of them. The sample has fewer than 15,000 clones; 75% to 90% are singletons. The sample here was peripheral blood, taken before any cancer treatment. Receptor source: a male donor aged 60 or over with stage I squamous cell lung carcinoma.

The gene calls are TRBV6-1 and TRBJ2-5; no clear D gene. Trimming pared 10 bases from V and 4 bases from J, leaving 4 bases between. Germline V gene sequence: CDR1 MNHNS, CDR2 SASEGT. The CDR3 has 9 residues. CDR3: CATSETQYF. For the CDR3, the DNA is TGTGCCACCTCAGAGACCCAGTACTTC.

The CDR3 spells CASSLLRTSGTGEQFF. CDR3 sequence (DNA): TGTGCCAGCAGCTTACTAAGGACTAGCGGGACTGGTGAGCAGTTCTTC. The rearrangement joins TRBV7-2 to TRBJ2-1; 12 bases map to TRBD2. V lost 2 bases, J lost 9 bases, and 8 bases stayed unmatched. The CDR3 sequence is 16 residues long. Looked up from germline, CDR1 is SGHTA and CDR2 is FQGNSA.